What follows are 11 T cell receptor beta chains derived from one specimen sequenced in a study of cytomegalovirus exposure and HLA in healthy donors. Amplification used 60 Vbeta primers and 13 Jbeta primers. Using immunoSEQ multiplex PCR, the repertoire was profiled, and TCRdb retains in-frame clones only, with some absent. The sample yields approximately 170,000 clones, around 80% seen once. Material: PBMCs. These receptors came from a boy younger than 10 in good health and CMV-seronegative.

The V and J genes are TRBV5-1 and TRBJ2-3; the D is unclear. The germline V gene encodes CDR1 SGHRS and CDR2 YFSETQ. This CDR3 is built from 14 residues. The V end lost 2 bases, the J end lost 2 bases, and 9 bases lay between the germline ends. The CDR3 nucleotides read TGCGCCAGCAGCTTAGGTCAGGCCACAGATACGCAGTATTTT. Translated: CASSLGQATDTQYF.

This chain connects TRBV6-1 to TRBJ2-3, with D possibly TRBD2 on 7 matching bases. The V end lost 6 bases, the J end lost 6 bases, and 16 bases lay between the germline ends. Germline V CDR1 and CDR2: MNHNS, SASEGT. The CDR3 sequence is 14 residues long. This CDR3 reads CASRNRGAADTQYF. CDR3 nucleotides: TGTGCCAGCAGAAACCGGGGGGCGGCGGATACGCAGTATTTT.

This clone appeared a single time. The CDR3 region has the DNA TGCAGCGTTGAAGGGGACCTCGGGGGGGCGAACACTGAAGCTTTCTTT. Translating it yields CSVEGDLGGANTEAFF. The chain employs TRBV29-1 and TRBJ1-1; D possibly corresponds to TRBD1 (6 bases). V shed 1 base and J shed 1 base, with 16 bases lying between them. The CDR3 contains 16 residues. Germline V gene sequence: CDR1 SQVTM, CDR2 ANQGSEA.

This clone was picked up one time. The V gene is TRBV2, the J gene TRBJ2-5; TRBD2 matches at 9 bases. V lost 0 bases and J lost 2; bases outside the gene matches: 4. This CDR3 contains 16 residues. Germline V gene data show CDR1 as SNHLY and CDR2 as FYNNEI. CDR3 coding DNA: TGTGCCAGCAGTGAAGCAGGAGCGGGGGGTCAAGAGACCCAGTACTTC. Translated, it gives CASSEAGAGGQETQYF.

V usage is TRBV19 and J usage is TRBJ2-7; D may be TRBD2 (5 bases). Germline CDR1 reads LNHDA; CDR2 reads SQIVND (reference sequence). CDR3 size: 11 residues. Trimming removed 5 bases at V and 6 bases at J, with 8 bases between. In nucleotides, the CDR3 is TGTGCCAGTAGTGGCGGGTCCGAGCAGTACTTC. It yields the protein CASSGGSEQYF.

The chain employs TRBV6-1 and TRBJ2-7; TRBD2 matches at 11 bases. V gave up 1 base and J gave up 2 bases; unmatched junction bases: 4. CDR1 is MNHNS and CDR2 is SASEGT in the germline V gene. The CDR3 loop spans 16 amino acids. CDR3 DNA sequence: TGTGCCAGCAGTGAAGGACTAGCGGGAACACCCTACGAGCAGTACTTC. Amino acids: CASSEGLAGTPYEQYF.

This clone was seen a single time. This chain connects TRBV2 to TRBJ1-4; no firm D call. The germline gives CDR1 SNHLY, CDR2 FYNNEI. V shed 6 bases and J shed 5 bases, with 4 bases lying between them. The CDR3 contains 11 residues. The CDR3 region is CASRTNEKLFF. In DNA, the CDR3 is TGTGCCAGCAGGACAAATGAAAAACTGTTTTTT.

As to this clone: Other DNA sequences of this sample code for an identical CDR3. J is TRBJ2-5 and V is TRBV5-1; 7 bases match TRBD1. This CDR3 is built from 14 residues. Germline V gives CDR1 SGHRS, CDR2 YFSETQ. V shed 4 bases, J shed 2 bases, and the junction held 5 bases outside the gene matches. CDR3 residues: CASSPGTAQETQYF. For the CDR3, the DNA is TGCGCCAGCAGCCCCGGGACAGCACAAGAGACCCAGTACTTC.

The gene calls are TRBV5-8 and TRBJ2-7, with D tentatively TRBD1 (5 bases). In germline, CDR1 is SGHTS, CDR2 YDEGEE. Trimming stripped 4 bases from V and 6 bases from J, with 14 bases between. The CDR3 contains 13 residues. The CDR3 DNA sequence: TGTGCCAGCAGCCCCGGGCAGGGCCTCGAGCAGTACTTC. The encoded protein is CASSPGQGLEQYF.

For this clone: The junction and the germline gene differ at one end; a read error may be behind it. The rearrangement joins TRBV29-1 to TRBJ1-2, with a possible D match to TRBD1 (6 bases). The CDR3 runs to 10 residues. Per the germline V gene, CDR1 is SQVTM and CDR2 is ANQGSEA. This CDR3 reads CSVPDRDISF. The DNA for the CDR3 is TGCAGCGTTCCAGACCGGGACATCAGTTTC.

The chain joins TRBV7-9 to TRBJ1-2, with D unclear. CDR1 is SEHNR and CDR2 is FQNEAQ in the germline V gene (reference sequence). V lost 1 base, J lost 0 bases, and 18 bases lay in between. CDR3 size: 18 residues. CDR3 loop: CASSLGELHRLTNYGYTF. CDR3 coding DNA: TGTGCCAGCAGCTTAGGGGAGCTCCACCGACTAACTAACTATGGCTACACCTTC.